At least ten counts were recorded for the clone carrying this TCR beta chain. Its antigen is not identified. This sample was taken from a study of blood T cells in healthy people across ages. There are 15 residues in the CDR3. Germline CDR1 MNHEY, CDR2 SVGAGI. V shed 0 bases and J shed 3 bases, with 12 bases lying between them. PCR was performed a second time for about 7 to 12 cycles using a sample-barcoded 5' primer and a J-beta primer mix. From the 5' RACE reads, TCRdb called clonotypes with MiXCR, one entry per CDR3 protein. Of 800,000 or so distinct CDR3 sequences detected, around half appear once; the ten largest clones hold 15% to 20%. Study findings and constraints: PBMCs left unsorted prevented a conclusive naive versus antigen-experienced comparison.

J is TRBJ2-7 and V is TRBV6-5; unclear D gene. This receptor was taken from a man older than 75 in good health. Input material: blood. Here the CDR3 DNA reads TGTGCCAGCAGTTACTCCCAGACCGGTTACTACGAGCAGTACTTC. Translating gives CASSYSQTGYYEQYF.